This T cell receptor beta chain comes out of a study of shared clonotypes between healthy human individuals. Overall study results and limits: Limited genetic and exposure-history diversity came from having few donors.

Measured with immunoSEQ multiplex PCR; TCRdb has only the in-frame clones, and not every one. The sample carries about 2 million clones, about 95% recorded once. A note on this clone: Its antigen remains unidentified.

Naive CD8 isolation took CD45RO-negative cells positively selected for CCR7 and excluded terminally differentiated effector memory CD45RA+ cells. The TCR comes from a man between 18 and 35 years old in good health. Sequencing input: naive CD8+ T cells sorted from blood.

This CDR3 reads CASSDRGNQPQHF. CDR3 in DNA: TGTGCCAGCAGTGACCGGGGGAATCAGCCCCAGCATTTT. The chain has TRBV25-1 and TRBJ1-5; possible D gene TRBD1, 5 bases. The germline CDR1 and CDR2 sequences are MGHDK and SYGVNS. Trimming removed 3 bases from V and 4 bases from J, with 7 bases in between. CDR3 length: 13 amino acids.